This TCR beta chain was recovered during a study of T cell responses to AZD1222 COVID-19 vaccine. Using immunoSEQ multiplex PCR, the repertoire was profiled, and TCRdb retains in-frame clones only, with some absent. The sample contains roughly 100,000 clones, about 92% of which appear only once. Germline-derived CDR1 and CDR2 are LGHDT and YNNKEL (reference sequence). Losses at the gene ends were 0 bases for V and 6 bases for J; bases not matched to a gene: 4. The CDR3 length is 14 residues. The study, taken as a whole, reports: Baseline seropositivity occurred in only six AZD1222 recipients. Without day 14 samples, only post-peak T cell repertoires were studied. Donor demographics were predominantly white British with a female majority; clonal diversity may be underestimated.

A remark on this clone: What it binds is unknown.

Investigators merged groups given second doses at roughly 4 or roughly 12 weeks. This clonotype was sampled from an adult who received the AZD1222 COVID-19 vaccine. This specimen was peripheral blood, taken 28 days after the second AZD1222 dose. V is TRBV3-1 (or the pseudogene TRBV3-2) and J is TRBJ1-2; 7 bases fit TRBD1. As DNA, the CDR3 is TGTGCCAGCAGCCAAGATCAGGGGGGAAATGGCTACACCTTC. Residues: CASSQDQGGNGYTF.